Listed here is a single T cell receptor beta chain. It lacks a known antigen. Base qualities were left out, and no much larger clone turns up one base away. CDR1 and CDR2 are drawn from the germline V gene: SGHTA, FQGNSA. Here V drops 5 bases and J drops 2 bases, and the junction holds 8 bases not matched to any gene. From its cysteine to its phenylalanine, the CDR3 spans 15 amino acids. Of all the DNA, just the CDR3 is kept, 45 bases in frame from base 1. The immunoSEQ Assay, a bias-controlled multiplex PCR, was used to amplify TCRbeta CDR3 regions from genomic DNA. Regarding the original processing steps: The number of nucleated cells in each sample was estimated from the amplification of reference gene primers within the assay. To quantify the absolute abundance of each unique TCRbeta CDR3 rearrangement, sequence reads were collapsed and filtered. For each sample, productive Simpson clonality was calculated as the square root of Simpson's diversity index over productive rearrangements. TCRdb retrieved this table from immuneACCESS and kept in-frame rearrangements only. Not all clones are present; in checked studies, unresolved V genes account for under half, and no reason is known for the remainder. V, J and clone size reflect that table, while D and trimming were determined from the DNA. For this sample there are 280,000 or so clones; 86% appear just once. About 2.2% of the sample rests with the top ten.

This record comes from a study of blood T cell repertoires in COVID-19 (TCRdb year 2020). Concerning the study at large: Collaborator samples came from the United States, Italy and Spain and covered acute and convalescent phases of COVID-19. The material from the prospective study consisted of cDNA or gDNA derived from T cells, B-cell-depleted T cells, or PBMCs. Where HLA class I and class II types were available, the types were taken from metadata supplied by the sample provider, not from assay-based typing. Subjects who had been exposed to COVID-19, were actively infected with it, or had recovered from it provided the deeply sampled blood TCRbeta repertoires that made up the dataset. A freely available public database, intended as a resource for researchers studying the immune response to SARS-CoV-2, is where the repertoires were released. The samples were drawn from two sources: the first 160 participants of the ongoing ImmuneRACE study, and 1,200 or so subjects contributed by 6 global collaborators. The sample metadata nearly always contained a de-identified subject ID, COVID-19 status, age in years and sex.

A second Seattle source provided samples from volunteer blood donors who had recovered from COVID-19. Collaborating institutions collected whole blood in K2EDTA tubes following their own protocols. Collaborator samples were shipped for TCRbeta analysis as frozen whole blood, isolated PBMCs, or DNA extracted from either sample type. The study at large found these results: The quantity of clinical and demographic metadata differed by source and by participant and was supplied without curation.

Sequencing was done on a sample of peripheral blood. This sequence uses TRBV7-2 and TRBJ2-7; 8 bases in between match TRBD2. The source of this sequence is a woman in her thirties who had recovered from COVID-19. The DNA reads as follows: TGTGCCAGCAGCCGCATAGCGGGACCCACCTACGAGCAGTACTTC. Its translation is CASSRIAGPTYEQYF. Beyond the CDR3, the reference TRBV7-2 and TRBJ2-7 genes provide the residues; the full variable domain reads: GAGVSQSPSNKVTEKGKDVELRCDPISGHTALYWYRQSLGQGLEFLIYFQGNSAPDKSGLPSDRFSAERTGGSVSTLTIQRTQQEDSAVYLCASSRIAGPTYEQYFGPGTRLTVT.